Here is one T cell receptor (beta chain) with its context. Its specificity is unknown. The data stem from a study of PD-1 blockade in classical Hodgkin lymphoma. Profiled with immunoSEQ multiplex PCR; TCRdb holds only in-frame clones, not every one. The sample includes almost 95,000 clones, 75% to 85% of them seen just once. CDR3 size: 16 residues. In germline, CDR1 is SGHRS, CDR2 YFSETQ. V lost 4 bases to trimming and J lost 2 bases; unmatched junction nucleotides: 4. Study findings and constraints: When nivolumab was started under 1 year after ASCT, patients were excluded. Although disease activity or prior therapy may be involved, causes of the repertoire differences remain undefined.

Time point meaning: cycle 4 day 1 (C4D1), after 6 weeks of nivolumab. In every patient, relapse followed autologous stem cell transplantation, while exposure to brentuximab vedotin differed. The specimen was peripheral blood mononuclear cells (PBMCs), collected before the fourth cycle of nivolumab. This TCR was recovered from a human donor with classical Hodgkin lymphoma. The chain joins TRBV5-1 to TRBJ2-3; TRBD2 aligns across 13 bases. As DNA, the CDR3 is TGCGCCAGCAGCCCGGGACTAGCGGGACCCACAGATACGCAGTATTTT. Translation gives CASSPGLAGPTDTQYF.